These 11 T cell receptor beta chains were all obtained from the same sample, sequenced in a study of shared clonotypes between healthy human individuals. Profiled with immunoSEQ multiplex PCR; TCRdb holds only in-frame clones, not every one. Among hundreds of thousands of clones, around 70% were seen once, and the ten largest hold about 9.4%. The material sequenced was memory CD4+ T cells sorted from blood. Documented subset: CD45RA-negative fraction. These receptors originate from a young man in good health.

V and J are TRBV29-1 and TRBJ1-2, with D possibly TRBD1 on 6 matching bases. CDR3 length: 11 residues. Germline CDR1 and CDR2: SQVTM and ANQGSEA. V dropped 7 bases and J dropped 7 bases, with 13 bases sitting between them. CDR3 residues: CSGTVTGGYTF. Here the CDR3 DNA reads TGCAGCGGGACAGTCACAGGTGGCTACACCTTC.

The chain couples TRBV10-3 to TRBJ1-2, with 7 bases identical to TRBD1. The CDR3 contains 15 residues. Per the germline V gene, CDR1 is ENHRY and CDR2 is SYGVKD. V lost 7 bases, J lost 3 bases, and 11 bases stayed unmatched. CDR3 nucleotide sequence: TGTGCCATCACAGGACAGGTGGGTTCCCACTATGGCTACACCTTC. Residues: CAITGQVGSHYGYTF.

The J gene is TRBJ2-3, the V gene TRBV7-2; D gene unclear. Trimming left V 0 bases short and J 0 bases short, with 7 bases between. This CDR3 region has 15 residues. Germline V gene data show CDR1 as SGHTA and CDR2 as FQGNSA. CDR3 sequence (DNA): TGTGCCAGCAGCTTAGCGCCCCACAGCACAGATACGCAGTATTTT. Translating it yields CASSLAPHSTDTQYF.

The chain joins TRBV6-5 to TRBJ2-1; 10 bases fit TRBD2. This CDR3 is built from 15 residues. With V trimmed by 7 bases and J by 3 bases, 6 bases remained unmatched. CDR1 and CDR2 (germline): MNHEY, SVGAGI. CDR3 coding DNA: TGTGCCAGCACCCGACTAGCGGGCAGCTACAATGAGCAGTTCTTC. It codes for CASTRLAGSYNEQFF.

Points on this clone: Other DNA sequences from this sample encode an identical CDR3 as well. This chain joins TRBV29-1 and TRBJ1-1; D remains unclear. The CDR3 runs 13 residues. The V gene lost 6 bases and the J gene lost 0 bases, with 11 bases spanning the gap. In germline, CDR1 is SQVTM, CDR2 ANQGSEA. CDR3 protein: CSVGRDMNTEAFF. In nucleotides, the CDR3 is TGCAGCGTAGGAAGAGACATGAACACTGAAGCTTTCTTT.

The J gene is TRBJ2-4, the V gene TRBV5-4; 7 nucleotides line up with TRBD2. The CDR3 spans 15 residues. The V and J ends lost 0 bases and 5 bases, in that order; junction bases with no gene match: 5. CDR1 is SGHNT, CDR2 YYREEE, per germline (reference sequence). CDR3 nucleotide sequence: TGTGCCAGCAGCTTGGTAGGGACTACGGAAAACATTCAGTACTTC. Translation gives CASSLVGTTENIQYF.

This clone was seen repeatedly, ten times or more. V is TRBV11-2 and J is TRBJ2-7; D is uncertain. Germline values: CDR1 SGHAT, CDR2 FQNNGV. V lost 5 bases and J lost 0, with 17 bases in between. The CDR3 is 16 amino acids. As DNA, the CDR3 is TGTGCCAGCAGCACCCGCCTACAGAGGAGCTCCTACGAGCAGTACTTC. It is translated as CASSTRLQRSSYEQYF. Filled out from reference TRBV11-2 and TRBJ2-7, the complete variable domain reads EAGVAQSPRYKIIEKRQSVAFWCNPISGHATLYWYQQILGQGPKLLIQFQNNGVVDDSQLPKDRFSAERLKGVDSTLKIQPAKLEDSAVYLCASSTRLQRSSYEQYFGPGTRLTVT.

CDR3 sequence: CASSIIGIGSRAEAFF. In DNA, the CDR3 is TGTGCCAGTAGTATAATCGGTATCGGGAGTCGGGCTGAAGCTTTCTTT. The V gene is TRBV19, the J gene TRBJ1-1; D gene uncertain. CDR1 is LNHDA, CDR2 SQIVND, per germline (reference sequence). CDR3 length equals 16 residues. Trimming cost V 2 bases and J 6 bases, with 19 bases left between them.

V is TRBV15 and J is TRBJ2-5, with D hard to call. Germline V CDR1 and CDR2: LNHNV, YYDKDF (reference sequence). The CDR3 spans 13 residues. The V gene lost 5 bases and the J gene lost 0 bases, with 7 bases spanning the gap. CDR3 residues: CATSGVYQETQYF. DNA of the CDR3: TGTGCCACCAGCGGCGTGTACCAAGAGACCCAGTACTTC.

The chain links TRBV28 to TRBJ1-2; D unresolved. This CDR3 comprises 12 residues. V shed 4 bases and J shed 6 bases, with 9 bases lying between them. Germline CDR1 and CDR2: MDHEN and SYDVKM. DNA for the CDR3: TGTGCCAGCAGTTCCTCGACGGATGGCTACACCTTC. The encoded protein is CASSSSTDGYTF.

This chain joins TRBV6-4 and TRBJ2-1; tentatively, D is TRBD1 (5 bases). Trimming pared 3 bases from V and 1 base from J, leaving 10 bases between. CDR3 size: 15 residues. Per germline, CDR1 MRHNA and CDR2 SNTAGT. CDR3 DNA sequence: TGTGCCAGCAGTGAACAAAGGGGTTCCTACAATGAGCAGTTCTTC. It specifies CASSEQRGSYNEQFF.